The clone carrying this TCR beta chain was seen a handful of times. What it recognizes is unknown. The data derive from a study of cytomegalovirus exposure and HLA in healthy donors. Study conclusions and caveats: Cytomegalovirus-associated status was assigned to about 160 TCR beta chains.

Healthy donors of bone marrow made up the group. The CDR3 sequence is 18 residues long. V was shortened by 3 bases and J by 6 bases, with 23 bases between the two germline ends. In germline, CDR1 is SEHNR, CDR2 FQNEAQ (reference sequence). Vbeta (60) and Jbeta (13) primers were used in the PCR. This table comes from immunoSEQ multiplex PCR, and its TCRdb copy is limited to in-frame clones, with some not included. The table records around 300,000 clones, 65% to 85% of them present only once. The rearrangement links TRBV7-9 to TRBJ1-4; no clear D gene. Sequencing used PBMCs. This TCR came from a female donor in good health and CMV-seronegative. CDR3 sequence: CASSLTRSRGYDDEKLFF. The CDR3 coding sequence is TGTGCCAGCAGCTTGACCAGAAGTCGGGGTTACGACGATGAAAAACTGTTTTTT.